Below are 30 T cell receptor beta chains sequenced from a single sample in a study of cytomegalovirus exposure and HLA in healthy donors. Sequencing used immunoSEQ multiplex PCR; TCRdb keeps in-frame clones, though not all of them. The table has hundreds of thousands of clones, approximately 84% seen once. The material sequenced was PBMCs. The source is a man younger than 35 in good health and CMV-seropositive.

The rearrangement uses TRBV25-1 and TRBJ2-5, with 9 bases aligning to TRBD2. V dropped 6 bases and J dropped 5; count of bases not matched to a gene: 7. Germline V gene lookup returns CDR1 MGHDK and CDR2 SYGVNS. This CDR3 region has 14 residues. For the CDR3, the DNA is TGTGCCAGCAGGAGACTAGCGGCGGGGGAGACCCAGTACTTC. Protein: CASRRLAAGETQYF.

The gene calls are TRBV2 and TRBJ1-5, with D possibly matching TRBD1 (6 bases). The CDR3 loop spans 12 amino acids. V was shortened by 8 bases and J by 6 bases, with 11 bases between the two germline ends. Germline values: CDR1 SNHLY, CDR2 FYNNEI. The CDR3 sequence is CASAGVTQPQHF. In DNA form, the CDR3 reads TGTGCCAGCGCAGGGGTGACTCAGCCCCAGCATTTT.

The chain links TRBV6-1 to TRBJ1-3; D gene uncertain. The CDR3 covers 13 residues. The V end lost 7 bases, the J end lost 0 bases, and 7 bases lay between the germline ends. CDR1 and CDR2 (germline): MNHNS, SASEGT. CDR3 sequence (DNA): TGTGCCAGCACCCGGGACTCTGGAAACACCATATATTTT. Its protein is CASTRDSGNTIYF.

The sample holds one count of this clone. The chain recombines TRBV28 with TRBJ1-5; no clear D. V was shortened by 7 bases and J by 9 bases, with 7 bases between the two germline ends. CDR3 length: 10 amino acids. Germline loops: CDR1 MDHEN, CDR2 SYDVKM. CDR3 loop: CASNARPQHF. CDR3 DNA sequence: TGTGCCAGCAACGCCCGGCCCCAGCATTTT.

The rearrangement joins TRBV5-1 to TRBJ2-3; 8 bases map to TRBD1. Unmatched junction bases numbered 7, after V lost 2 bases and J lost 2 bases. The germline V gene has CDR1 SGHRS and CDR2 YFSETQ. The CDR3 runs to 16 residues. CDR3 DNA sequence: TGCGCCAGCAGCTTTGGGCAGGGGGCCAACACAGATACGCAGTATTTT. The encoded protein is CASSFGQGANTDTQYF.

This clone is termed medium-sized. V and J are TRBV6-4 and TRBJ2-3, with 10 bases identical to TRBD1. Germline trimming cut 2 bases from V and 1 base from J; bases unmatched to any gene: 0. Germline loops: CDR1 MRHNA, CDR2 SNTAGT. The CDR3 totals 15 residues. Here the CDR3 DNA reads TGTGCCAGCAGTGACGGGACAGGGGGCACAGATACGCAGTATTTT. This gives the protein CASSDGTGGTDTQYF.

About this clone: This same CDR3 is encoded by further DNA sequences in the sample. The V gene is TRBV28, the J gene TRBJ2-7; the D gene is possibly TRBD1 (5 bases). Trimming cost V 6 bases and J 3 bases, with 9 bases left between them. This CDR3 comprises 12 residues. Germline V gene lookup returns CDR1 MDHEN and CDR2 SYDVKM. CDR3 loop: CASSLGVYEQYF. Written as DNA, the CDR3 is TGTGCCAGCAGCCTAGGGGTCTACGAGCAGTACTTC.

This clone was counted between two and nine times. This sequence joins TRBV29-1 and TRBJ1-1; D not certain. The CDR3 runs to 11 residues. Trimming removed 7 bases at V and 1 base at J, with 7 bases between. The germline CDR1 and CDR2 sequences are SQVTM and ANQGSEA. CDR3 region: CSAGRNTEAFF. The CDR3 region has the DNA TGCAGCGCCGGTAGGAACACTGAAGCTTTCTTT.

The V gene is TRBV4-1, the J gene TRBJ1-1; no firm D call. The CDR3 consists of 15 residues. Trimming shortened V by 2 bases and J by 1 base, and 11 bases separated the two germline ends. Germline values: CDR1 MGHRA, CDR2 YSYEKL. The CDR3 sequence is CASSQWYTKNTEAFF. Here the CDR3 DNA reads TGCGCCAGCAGCCAATGGTACACCAAGAACACTGAAGCTTTCTTT.

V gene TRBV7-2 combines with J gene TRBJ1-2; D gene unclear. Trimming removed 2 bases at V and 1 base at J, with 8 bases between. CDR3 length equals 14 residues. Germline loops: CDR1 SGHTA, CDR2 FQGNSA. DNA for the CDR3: TGTGCCAGCAGCTTAAAGGAGCTTAACTATGGCTACACCTTC. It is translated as CASSLKELNYGYTF. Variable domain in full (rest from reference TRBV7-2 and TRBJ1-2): GAGVSQSPSNKVTEKGKDVELRCDPISGHTALYWYRQSLGQGLEFLIYFQGNSAPDKSGLPSDRFSAERTGGSVSTLTIQRTQQEDSAVYLCASSLKELNYGYTFGSGTRLTVV.

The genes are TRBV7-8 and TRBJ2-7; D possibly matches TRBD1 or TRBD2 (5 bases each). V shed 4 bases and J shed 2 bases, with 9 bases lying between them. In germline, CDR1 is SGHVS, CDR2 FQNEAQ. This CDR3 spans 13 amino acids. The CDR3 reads CASSSGATYEQYF. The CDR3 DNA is TGTGCCAGCAGCTCCGGGGCCACCTACGAGCAGTACTTC.

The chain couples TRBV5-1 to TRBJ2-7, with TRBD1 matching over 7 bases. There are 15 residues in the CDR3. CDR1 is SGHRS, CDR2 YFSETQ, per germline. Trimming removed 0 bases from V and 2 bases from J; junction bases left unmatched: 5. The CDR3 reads CASSLERTGPYEQYF. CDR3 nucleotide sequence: TGCGCCAGCAGCTTGGAACGGACAGGACCCTACGAGCAGTACTTC. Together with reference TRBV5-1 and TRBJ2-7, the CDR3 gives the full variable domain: KAGVTQTPRYLIKTRGQQVTLSCSPISGHRSVSWYQQTPGQGLQFLFEYFSETQRNKGNFPGRFSGRQFSNSRSEMNVSTLELGDSALYLCASSLERTGPYEQYFGPGTRLTVT.

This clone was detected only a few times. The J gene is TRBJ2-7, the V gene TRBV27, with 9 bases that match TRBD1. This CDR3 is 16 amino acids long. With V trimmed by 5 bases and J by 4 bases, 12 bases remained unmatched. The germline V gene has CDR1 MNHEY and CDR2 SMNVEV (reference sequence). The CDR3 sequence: CASSTAPGQGPYEQYF. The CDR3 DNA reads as TGTGCCAGCAGTACTGCTCCGGGACAGGGACCGTACGAGCAGTACTTC.

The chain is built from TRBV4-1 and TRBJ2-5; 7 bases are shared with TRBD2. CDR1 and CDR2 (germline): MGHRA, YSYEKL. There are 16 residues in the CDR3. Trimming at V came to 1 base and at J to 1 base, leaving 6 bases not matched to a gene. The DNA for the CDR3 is TGCGCCAGCAGCCAAGGATGGCGGGAGAGCCAAGAGACCCAGTACTTC. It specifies CASSQGWRESQETQYF.

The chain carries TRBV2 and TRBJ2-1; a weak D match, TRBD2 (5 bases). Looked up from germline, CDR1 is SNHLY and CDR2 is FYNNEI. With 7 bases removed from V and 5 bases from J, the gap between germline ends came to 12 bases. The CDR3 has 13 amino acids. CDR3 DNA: TGTGCCAGCACCGTATCGGGGAACAATGAGCAGTTCTTC. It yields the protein CASTVSGNNEQFF.

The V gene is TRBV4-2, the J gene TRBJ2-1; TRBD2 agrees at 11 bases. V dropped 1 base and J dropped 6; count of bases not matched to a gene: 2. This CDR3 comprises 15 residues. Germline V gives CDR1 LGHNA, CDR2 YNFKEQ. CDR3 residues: CASSQGLAGGNEQFF. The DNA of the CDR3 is TGTGCCAGCAGCCAAGGGCTAGCGGGAGGCAATGAGCAGTTCTTC.

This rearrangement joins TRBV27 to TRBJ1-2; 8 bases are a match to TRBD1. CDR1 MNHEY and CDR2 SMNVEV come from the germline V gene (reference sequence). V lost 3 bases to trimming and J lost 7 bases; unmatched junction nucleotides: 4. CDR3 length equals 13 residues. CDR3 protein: CASSLTGAGGYTF. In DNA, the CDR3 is TGTGCCAGCAGTTTGACAGGGGCGGGTGGCTACACCTTC.

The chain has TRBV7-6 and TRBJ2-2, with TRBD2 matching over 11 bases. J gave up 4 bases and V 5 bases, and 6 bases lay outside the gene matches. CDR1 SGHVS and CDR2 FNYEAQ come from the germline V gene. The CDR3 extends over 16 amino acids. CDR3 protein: CASSTLAGGGTGELFF. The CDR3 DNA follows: TGTGCCAGCAGCACTCTAGCGGGAGGAGGCACCGGGGAGCTGTTTTTT.

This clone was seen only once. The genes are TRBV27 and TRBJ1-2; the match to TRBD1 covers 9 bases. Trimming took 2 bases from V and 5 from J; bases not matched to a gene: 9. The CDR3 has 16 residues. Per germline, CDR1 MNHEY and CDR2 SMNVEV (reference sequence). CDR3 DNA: TGTGCCAGCAGTTTAAACCCGGGACAGGGCTTTTATGGCTACACCTTC. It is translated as CASSLNPGQGFYGYTF.

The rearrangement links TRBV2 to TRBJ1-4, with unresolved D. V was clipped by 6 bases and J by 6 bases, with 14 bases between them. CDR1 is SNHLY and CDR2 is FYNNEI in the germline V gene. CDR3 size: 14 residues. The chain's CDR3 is CASRVVGGDEKLFF. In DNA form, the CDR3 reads TGTGCCAGCAGAGTCGTAGGCGGAGATGAAAAACTGTTTTTT.

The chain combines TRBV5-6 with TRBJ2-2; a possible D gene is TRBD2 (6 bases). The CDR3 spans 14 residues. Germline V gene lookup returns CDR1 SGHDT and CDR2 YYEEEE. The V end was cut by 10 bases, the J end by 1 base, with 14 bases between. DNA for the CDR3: TGTGCCGGAGGGTCCGGCGGGAACACCGGGGAGCTGTTTTTT. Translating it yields CAGGSGGNTGELFF.

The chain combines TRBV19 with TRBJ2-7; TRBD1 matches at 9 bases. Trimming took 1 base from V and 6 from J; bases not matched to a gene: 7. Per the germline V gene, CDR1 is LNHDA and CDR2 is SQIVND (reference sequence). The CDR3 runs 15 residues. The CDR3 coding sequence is TGTGCCAGTAGTATAGTTGGACAGGGGAGTGGCGAGCAGTACTTC. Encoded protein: CASSIVGQGSGEQYF.

The CDR3 loop is CASSRLERADYEQYF. CDR3 nucleotide sequence: TGTGCCAGCAGCCGATTGGAGCGGGCCGACTACGAGCAGTACTTC. The chain couples TRBV4-2 to TRBJ2-7, with TRBD2 as a possible D gene (6 bases). CDR1 is LGHNA and CDR2 is YNFKEQ in the germline V gene. V dropped 4 bases and J dropped 3 bases, with 16 bases sitting between them. This CDR3 is 15 amino acids long.

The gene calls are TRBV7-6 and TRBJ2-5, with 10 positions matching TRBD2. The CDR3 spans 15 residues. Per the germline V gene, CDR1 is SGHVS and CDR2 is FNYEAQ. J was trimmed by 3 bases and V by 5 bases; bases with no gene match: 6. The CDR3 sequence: CASSPSGRGKETQYF. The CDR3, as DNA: TGTGCCAGCAGCCCAAGCGGGAGGGGAAAAGAGACCCAGTACTTC.

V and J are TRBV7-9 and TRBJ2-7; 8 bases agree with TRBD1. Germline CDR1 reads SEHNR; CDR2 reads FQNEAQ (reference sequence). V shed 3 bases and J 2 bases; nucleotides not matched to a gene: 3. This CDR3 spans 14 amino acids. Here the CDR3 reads CASSLDRVPYEQYF. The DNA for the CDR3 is TGTGCCAGCAGCTTGGACAGGGTCCCCTACGAGCAGTACTTC.

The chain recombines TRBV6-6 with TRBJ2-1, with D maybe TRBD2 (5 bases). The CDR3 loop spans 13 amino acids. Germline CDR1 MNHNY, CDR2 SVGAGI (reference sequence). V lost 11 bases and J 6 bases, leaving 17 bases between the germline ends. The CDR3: CAAGQRSPNEQFF. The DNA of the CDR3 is TGTGCCGCCGGCCAGCGGAGTCCCAATGAGCAGTTCTTC.

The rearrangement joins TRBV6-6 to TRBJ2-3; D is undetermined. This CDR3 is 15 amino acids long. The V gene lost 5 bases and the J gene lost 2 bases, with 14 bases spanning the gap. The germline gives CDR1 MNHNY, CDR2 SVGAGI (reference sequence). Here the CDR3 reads CASSPRREFTDTQYF. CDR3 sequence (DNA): TGTGCCAGCAGTCCCAGGCGTGAGTTCACAGATACGCAGTATTTT.

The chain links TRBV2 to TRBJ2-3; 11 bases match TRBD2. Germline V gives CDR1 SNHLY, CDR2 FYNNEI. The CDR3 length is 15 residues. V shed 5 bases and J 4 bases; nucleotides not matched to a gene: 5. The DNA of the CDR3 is TGTGCCAGCAGTACTAGCGGGAGTTTTGCAGATACGCAGTATTTT. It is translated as CASSTSGSFADTQYF. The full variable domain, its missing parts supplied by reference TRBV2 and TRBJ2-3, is EPEVTQTPSHQVTQMGQEVILRCVPISNHLYFYWYRQILGQKVEFLVSFYNNEISEKSEIFDDQFSVERPDGSNFTLKIRSTKLEDSAMYFCASSTSGSFADTQYFGPGTRLTVL.

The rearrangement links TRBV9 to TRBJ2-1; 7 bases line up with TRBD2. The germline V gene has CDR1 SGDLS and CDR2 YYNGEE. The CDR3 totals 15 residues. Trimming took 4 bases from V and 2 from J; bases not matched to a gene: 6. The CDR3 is CASSTSGVTYNEQFF. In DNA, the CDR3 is TGTGCCAGCAGCACCAGCGGGGTGACCTACAATGAGCAGTTCTTC.

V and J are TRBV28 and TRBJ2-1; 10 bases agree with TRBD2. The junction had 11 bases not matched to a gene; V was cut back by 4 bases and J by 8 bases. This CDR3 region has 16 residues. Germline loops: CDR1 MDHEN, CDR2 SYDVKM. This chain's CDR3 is CASSSPGAGGPYEQFF. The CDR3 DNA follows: TGTGCCAGCAGTTCCCCGGGAGCGGGAGGGCCCTATGAGCAGTTCTTC.